A single sample is the source of the 22 T cell receptor beta chains below, sequenced in a study of radiotherapy plus CTLA-4 blockade in lung cancer. Libraries were prepared by immunoSEQ multiplex PCR; TCRdb keeps only in-frame clonotypes and omits some of them. This table holds 35,000 to 45,000 clones, roughly three quarters found once. Specimen: peripheral blood, collected from a patient treated with radiotherapy plus ipilimumab. Source of these receptors: a human donor with non-small cell lung cancer whose response to radiotherapy plus ipilimumab could not be evaluated.

The CDR3 loop reads CASSTTVYTGELFF. For the CDR3, the DNA is TGTGCCAGCAGCACGACAGTGTACACCGGGGAGCTGTTTTTT. V is TRBV11-1 and J is TRBJ2-2, with D possibly TRBD1 on 5 matching bases. The V end lost 5 bases, the J end lost 3 bases, and 10 bases lay between the germline ends. This CDR3 comprises 14 residues. Germline V gene sequence: CDR1 SGHAT, CDR2 FQDESV (reference sequence). Drawing the rest from reference TRBV11-1 and TRBJ2-2, the complete variable domain is EAEVAQSPRYKITEKSQAVAFWCDPISGHATLYWYRQILGQGPELLVQFQDESVVDDSQLPKDRFSAERLKGVDSTLKIQPAELGDSAMYLCASSTTVYTGELFFGEGSRLTVL.

This clone was recorded once. The rearrangement links TRBV5-4 to TRBJ2-7, with 13 bases lining up with TRBD2. This CDR3 region has 16 residues. The germline CDR1 and CDR2 sequences are SGHNT and YYREEE (reference sequence). Germline trimming cut 4 bases from V and 7 bases from J; bases unmatched to any gene: 11. CDR3 DNA sequence: TGTGCCAGCAGCGCGGGACTAGCGGGGAGTGTGGGGGAGCAGTACTTC. This sequence encodes CASSAGLAGSVGEQYF.

The chain has TRBV5-4 and TRBJ2-1; maybe TRBD1 (5 bases). V was clipped by 5 bases and J by 5 bases, with 11 bases between them. Germline assignment: CDR1 SGHNT and CDR2 YYREEE (reference sequence). The length of the CDR3 is 13 residues. CDR3 in amino acids: CASRLTQDNEQFF. The DNA for the CDR3 is TGTGCCAGCAGATTGACACAGGACAATGAGCAGTTCTTC.

There are a few counts of this clone. This chain uses TRBV28 with TRBJ1-2, with 9 positions matching TRBD1. V shed 3 bases and J 2 bases; nucleotides not matched to a gene: 10. Germline V gene lookup returns CDR1 MDHEN and CDR2 SYDVKM. This CDR3 has 17 amino acids. CDR3 protein: CASSFVQGALLNYGYTF. The CDR3 coding sequence is TGTGCCAGCAGTTTTGTACAGGGGGCCCTATTAAACTATGGCTACACCTTC.

This clone showed up just a few times. The rearrangement joins TRBV4-2 to TRBJ2-1; 10 nucleotides match TRBD2. Germline V gives CDR1 LGHNA, CDR2 YNFKEQ. The CDR3 extends over 14 amino acids. V dropped 2 bases and J dropped 7; count of bases not matched to a gene: 2. The CDR3 DNA reads TGTGCCAGCAGCCAAAAACTAGCGGGAAATGAGCAGTTCTTC. Encoded protein: CASSQKLAGNEQFF.

The chain links TRBV6-1 to TRBJ1-5; 8 bases map to TRBD1. CDR1 is MNHNS and CDR2 is SASEGT in the germline V gene. The CDR3 has 13 amino acids. V lost 4 bases and J lost 7; bases outside the gene matches: 3. The CDR3 DNA sequence: TGTGCCAGCAGTGCGGACAGGGTACAGCCCCAGCATTTT. Its translation: CASSADRVQPQHF.

The V and J genes are TRBV7-9 and TRBJ1-1, with D perhaps TRBD1 (5 bases). V lost 5 bases, J lost 1 base, and 14 bases lay in between. Germline V gene data show CDR1 as SEHNR and CDR2 as FQNEAQ (reference sequence). The CDR3 totals 15 residues. CDR3 nucleotide sequence: TGTGCCAGCAGCAACCACGGGGGTCCGAACACTGAAGCTTTCTTT. Translating gives CASSNHGGPNTEAFF.

The chain recombines TRBV28 with TRBJ2-1; TRBD2 matches 13 bases. J was trimmed by 1 base and V by 6 bases; bases with no gene match: 3. This CDR3 spans 16 amino acids. Germline values: CDR1 MDHEN, CDR2 SYDVKM. The CDR3 protein is CASRTLAGGSYNEQFF. The CDR3 DNA sequence: TGTGCCAGCAGGACACTAGCGGGAGGGTCCTACAATGAGCAGTTCTTC.

This rearrangement joins TRBV5-1 to TRBJ2-2, with TRBD1 matching over 8 bases. V was pared by 0 bases and J by 1 base, with 2 bases of the junction left unmatched. There are 16 residues in the CDR3. Germline-derived CDR1 and CDR2 are SGHRS and YFSETQ. The CDR3 region is CASSLARGRNTGELFF. CDR3 sequence (DNA): TGCGCCAGCAGCTTGGCCAGGGGGCGGAACACCGGGGAGCTGTTTTTT.

The chain uses TRBV30 and TRBJ2-7; unclear D gene. Trimming left V 5 bases short and J 5 bases short, with 13 bases between. The germline gives CDR1 GTSNPN, CDR2 SVGIG (reference sequence). The CDR3 is 12 amino acids. CDR3 sequence reads: CAWSPLLDEQYF. The CDR3 region has the DNA TGTGCCTGGTCTCCGCTACTCGACGAGCAGTACTTC. The whole variable domain, remainder taken from reference TRBV30 and TRBJ2-7, is SQTIHQWPATLVQPVGSPLSLECTVEGTSNPNLYWYRQAAGRGLQLLFYSVGIGQISSEVPQNLSASRPQDRQFILSSKKLLLSDSGFYLCAWSPLLDEQYFGPGTRLTVT.

The chain couples TRBV6-5 to TRBJ2-7; TRBD2 is a possible D gene (5 bases). Trimming removed 7 bases from V and 5 bases from J, with 15 bases in between. This CDR3 has 13 residues. CDR1 is MNHEY and CDR2 is SVGAGI in the germline V gene. CDR3 sequence reads: CASNPRERNEQYF. DNA of the CDR3: TGTGCCAGCAATCCAAGGGAGCGCAACGAGCAGTACTTC.

V gene TRBV16 combines with J gene TRBJ2-5; TRBD1 is a possible D gene (7 bases). This CDR3 comprises 14 residues. Germline V lookup: CDR1 KGHSY, CDR2 FQNENV. The V end was cut by 5 bases, the J end by 5 bases, with 15 bases between. The CDR3 reads CASSTQGGSETQYF. The CDR3 coding sequence is TGTGCCAGCAGCACGCAGGGGGGCAGTGAGACCCAGTACTTC. The full variable domain, rest sourced from reference TRBV16 and TRBJ2-5, is GEEVAQTPKHLVRGEGQKAKLYCAPIKGHSYVFWYQQVLKNEFKFLISFQNENVFDETGMPKERFSAKCLPNSPCSLEIQATKLEDSAVYFCASSTQGGSETQYFGPGTRLLVL.

This clone came up a few times. The chain joins TRBV5-1 to TRBJ2-3, with 8 bases fitting TRBD2. CDR1 SGHRS and CDR2 YFSETQ come from the germline V gene. The CDR3 has 17 amino acids. The V and J ends lost 0 bases and 4 bases, in that order; junction bases with no gene match: 10. The CDR3, as DNA: TGCGCCAGCAGCTTGGGCCCCCTTAGCGGGGATGCAGATACGCAGTATTTT. Amino acids: CASSLGPLSGDADTQYF.

J is TRBJ2-2 and V is TRBV6-6; D gene ambiguous. The CDR3 extends over 11 amino acids. CDR1 and CDR2 (germline): MNHNY, SVGAGI (reference sequence). The germline V and J ends were trimmed by 7 bases and 6 bases, with 6 bases remaining between them. In DNA form, the CDR3 reads TGTGCCAGCAAAGAGGCCGGGGAGCTGTTTTTT. Protein sequence: CASKEAGELFF.

J is TRBJ2-2 and V is TRBV7-9; 8 nucleotides agree with TRBD2. Germline lookup yields CDR1 SEHNR and CDR2 FQNEAQ (reference sequence). The CDR3 sequence is 16 residues long. The J segment lost 5 bases and the V segment lost 5 bases, leaving 10 bases of the junction unmatched. For the CDR3, the DNA is TGTGCCAGCAGCCCCACCGGGGGGGGGCTGACCGGGGAGCTGTTTTTT. Translating gives CASSPTGGGLTGELFF.

The J gene is TRBJ2-1, the V gene TRBV29-1; possibly TRBD2 for D (6 bases). The CDR3 sequence is 12 residues long. Germline values: CDR1 SQVTM, CDR2 ANQGSEA. Trimming removed 8 bases at V and 9 bases at J, with 17 bases between. CDR3 residues: CSSSRGTFEQFF. CDR3 in DNA: TGCAGCTCCTCTCGGGGGACTTTTGAGCAGTTCTTC.

The chain couples TRBV29-1 to TRBJ2-5; 11 nucleotides agree with TRBD2. Trimming at V came to 8 bases and at J to 5 bases, leaving 13 bases not matched to a gene. Germline CDR1 and CDR2: SQVTM and ANQGSEA. The CDR3 loop spans 15 amino acids. The CDR3 reads CSPRNSGRARETQYF. The CDR3 DNA is TGCAGCCCCCGGAATAGCGGGAGGGCCCGGGAGACCCAGTACTTC.

The chain couples TRBV30 to TRBJ2-3, with 16 bases that match TRBD2. V trimming: 2 bases; J trimming: 0 bases; junction bases outside the gene matches: 8. The CDR3 runs to 19 residues. CDR1 is GTSNPN and CDR2 is SVGIG in the germline V gene (reference sequence). The CDR3 here is CAWSSGLAGGPGSTDTQYF. CDR3 sequence (DNA): TGTGCCTGGAGTTCGGGACTAGCGGGAGGGCCCGGGAGCACAGATACGCAGTATTTT.

The genes are TRBV27 and TRBJ2-3; possible D gene TRBD1, 6 bases. Germline V gene lookup returns CDR1 MNHEY and CDR2 SMNVEV (reference sequence). The V end lost 7 bases, the J end lost 2 bases, and 28 bases lay between the germline ends. The CDR3 contains 19 residues. The CDR3 sequence is CASTLSAGGQITPTDTQYF. In DNA form, the CDR3 reads TGTGCCAGCACCTTATCTGCCGGAGGACAGATCACCCCCACAGATACGCAGTATTTT.

The V call is TRBV4-3, the J call TRBJ2-5; 11 positions agree with TRBD2. The J call may be faulty, since TRBJ2-7 better matches the DNA end. The CDR3 consists of 16 residues. The germline V gene encodes CDR1 LGHNA and CDR2 YSLEER. The CDR3, as DNA: TGCGCCAGCAGCCATTCCCTTAGCGGGGGGGCCTACGAGCAGTACTTC. Its protein product is CASSHSLSGGAYEQYF.

CDR3 region: CASRPTSGGAGETQYF. DNA for the CDR3: TGTGCCAGCAGACCCACTAGCGGGGGGGCCGGAGAGACCCAGTACTTC. The chain links TRBV7-2 to TRBJ2-5; TRBD2 matches at 13 bases. J lost 4 bases, V lost 6 bases, and 8 bases had no gene match. The V gene's germline CDR1 is SGHTA and CDR2 FQGNSA. The CDR3 has 16 amino acids.

This rearrangement joins TRBV6-1 to TRBJ2-4; D is possibly TRBD2 (5 bases). Per germline, CDR1 MNHNS and CDR2 SASEGT. CDR3 length: 14 amino acids. Trimming left V 10 bases short and J 3 bases short, with 16 bases between. The CDR3 loop is CATITGDSKNIQYF. The DNA of the CDR3 is TGTGCCACAATAACCGGGGATAGCAAAAACATTCAGTACTTC.